This TCR beta chain emerged from a study of T cell repertoires in cytomegalovirus infection. Each CDR3 protein is one row after TCRdb ran MiXCR on the reads. The table shows approximately 990,000 distinct CDR3 sequences, with 30% to 40% occurring only once. This clonotype appeared a single time. Its specificity is not known. Germline CDR1 reads SEHNR; CDR2 reads FQNEAQ (reference sequence). The V gene lost 2 bases and the J gene lost 2 bases, with 11 bases spanning the gap. The CDR3 loop spans 15 amino acids. Findings and caveats of the study: Frequencies of public TCR beta families were cumulated, and this identified carriers of CMV plus the relevant HLA.

The sequencing used cultured CD8+ T cells from PBMCs, collected from culture after CMV antigen stimulation. The gene calls are TRBV7-9 and TRBJ2-3, with D possibly being TRBD1 or TRBD2 (6 bases each). This receptor was obtained from a human donor in good health (CMV status not recorded). Some clones in this sample may be carry-over from other donors' samples. CDR3 nucleotide sequence: TGTGCCAGCAGCTTAAGGGGGGCGAACACAGATACGCAGTATTTT. It yields the protein CASSLRGANTDTQYF.